Shown below are 10 T cell receptor beta chains from a single sample sequenced in a study of beta chain features in type 1 diabetes. Since all of the isolated RNA was reverse transcribed, expressed TCRB transcripts were what got sequenced. The data were produced by immunoSEQ multiplex PCR, yet TCRdb's version contains in-frame clones alone and is incomplete. The sample lists under 300,000 clones, 16% seen once, with 0.085% in the top ten. Study results and limitations: Researchers report that Type 1 diabetes patients had moderately but significantly shorter TCRB CDR3s across all four CD4+ subsets.

No antigen has been identified for these receptors. The sequencing sample was made of naive CD4+ T cells from blood. The receptors originated from a man under 40 with type 1 diabetes.

The chain combines TRBV7-2 with TRBJ2-7; possibly TRBD1 or TRBD2 for D (5 bases each). The V end was cut by 5 bases, the J end by 2 bases, with 16 bases between. The CDR3 consists of 15 residues. In germline, CDR1 is SGHTA, CDR2 FQGNSA. CDR3 coding DNA: TGTGCCAGCAGCCCGGGCGGGCAGGGTACCTACGAGCAGTACTTC. Protein product: CASSPGGQGTYEQYF.

This clone has only a few counts. This chain joins TRBV29-1 and TRBJ2-6, with D perhaps matching TRBD1 or TRBD2 (5 bases each). The CDR3 has 15 residues. The V end lost 6 bases, the J end lost 2 bases, and 14 bases lay between the germline ends. Germline CDR1 reads SQVTM; CDR2 reads ANQGSEA. The CDR3 nucleotides read TGCAGCGTAGCCCGTGGGGGAACTGGGGCCAACGTCCTGACTTTC. Encoded protein: CSVARGGTGANVLTF.

This clone was observed a handful of times. The chain combines TRBV15 with TRBJ1-1; D possibly corresponds to TRBD1 (5 bases). V was shortened by 5 bases and J by 1 base, with 14 bases between the two germline ends. Germline-derived CDR1 and CDR2 are LNHNV and YYDKDF (reference sequence). This CDR3 is 15 amino acids long. The CDR3 DNA is TGTGCCACCAGCCGGGGCGACGACAGGAACACTGAAGCTTTCTTT. Residues: CATSRGDDRNTEAFF.

The table lists this clone with a few counts. V is TRBV29-1 and J is TRBJ2-7, with TRBD1 identical over 7 bases. This CDR3 is 12 amino acids long. With V trimmed by 4 bases and J by 7 bases, 7 bases remained unmatched. The germline CDR1 and CDR2 sequences are SQVTM and ANQGSEA. This CDR3 reads CSVVYRGMEQYF. For the CDR3, the DNA is TGCAGCGTTGTATACAGGGGCATGGAGCAGTACTTC.

This clone has just a few counts. The rearrangement joins TRBV30 to TRBJ2-6, with D possibly being TRBD2 (6 bases). V lost 8 bases and J 0 bases, leaving 8 bases between the germline ends. There are 13 residues in the CDR3. Germline values: CDR1 GTSNPN, CDR2 SVGIG (reference sequence). The CDR3 sequence is CALGGSGANVLTF. DNA of the CDR3: TGTGCCCTCGGGGGCTCTGGGGCCAACGTCCTGACTTTC.

J is TRBJ2-7 and V is TRBV4-1, with 8 bases that match TRBD2. Looked up from germline, CDR1 is MGHRA and CDR2 is YSYEKL. The V segment lost 6 bases and the J segment 1 base; nucleotides outside the gene matches: 8. The CDR3 is made up of 15 amino acids. The CDR3 sequence: CASSIRAGASYEQYF. DNA for the CDR3: TGCGCCAGCAGTATAAGAGCGGGAGCGTCCTACGAGCAGTACTTC.

Worth noting for this clone: An end of the junction differs from the germline gene, which may be a read error. This chain joins TRBV18 and TRBJ2-3; D not resolved. Germline-derived CDR1 and CDR2 are KGHSH and LQKENI. This CDR3 has 16 residues. In DNA form, the CDR3 reads TGTGCCAGCTCTCCACGACTGGCCTCTAGCACAGATACGCAGTATTTT. Translating it yields CASSPRLASSTDTQYF.

The CDR3 nucleotides are TGTGCCAGCAGCTTAGTTCTTGACAGGAATCTCTACGAGCAGTACTTC. Its translation is CASSLVLDRNLYEQYF. The chain employs TRBV7-2 and TRBJ2-7; D possibly corresponds to TRBD1 (6 bases). Germline CDR1 and CDR2: SGHTA and FQGNSA. V was pared by 1 base and J by 3 bases, with 16 bases between. The CDR3 runs to 16 residues.

This clone was picked up a small number of times. The chain recombines TRBV19 with TRBJ2-2; weak D call: TRBD2 (5 bases). The CDR3 runs 13 residues. CDR1 LNHDA and CDR2 SQIVND come from the germline V gene (reference sequence). V lost 8 bases to trimming and J lost 5 bases, with 12 bases between them. The CDR3 loop reads CASLRPGTGELFF. The DNA for the CDR3 is TGTGCCAGTCTAAGACCGGGGACCGGGGAGCTGTTTTTT.

There are a few counts of this clone. V usage is TRBV9 and J usage is TRBJ2-5; 7 bases match TRBD1. The CDR3 covers 14 residues. Germline V lookup: CDR1 SGDLS, CDR2 YYNGEE. The V and J ends lost 4 bases and 5 bases, in that order; junction bases with no gene match: 8. The CDR3 spells CASSRAQGMETQYF. The CDR3 DNA reads TGTGCCAGCAGCCGAGCACAGGGGATGGAGACCCAGTACTTC. The full variable domain, in which reference TRBV9 and TRBJ2-5 provide the parts outside the CDR3, is DSGVTQTPKHLITATGQRVTLRCSPRSGDLSVYWYQQSLDQGLQFLIQYYNGEERAKGNILERFSAQQFPDLHSELNLSSLELGDSALYFCASSRAQGMETQYFGPGTRLLVL.